Shown below are 13 T cell receptor beta chains from a single sample sequenced in a study of CXCR3-negative and CXCR3-positive naive CD8 T cells. The authors prepared UMI-labeled TRB cDNA libraries by 5' RACE. Reanalyzing the 5' RACE reads, TCRdb keeps one entry per CDR3 protein, without DNA. The data show around 90,000 distinct CDR3 sequences, and the top ten clones hold 0.95% to 1.4%. Sequencing input: naive CXCR3- CD8+ T cells from blood. Subset specified: CD45RO-CCR7+CD27+CD95- naive CD8+ T cells lacking CXCR3 (TNR3-). The receptors derive from a human donor in good health. Some clones in this sample may be carry-over from other donors' samples.

This chain uses TRBV11-2 with TRBJ2-1; checking the TCRdb D call of TRBD1 is not possible without DNA. This CDR3 contains 12 residues. Germline V lookup: CDR1 SGHAT, CDR2 FQNNGV. The CDR3 loop reads CASSSQGNEQFF.

The chain's CDR3 is CASSMTTGTKNIQYF. V and J are TRBV2 and TRBJ2-4; TCRdb designates TRBD2, a call that cannot be tested without DNA. The CDR3 totals 15 residues. Germline loops: CDR1 SNHLY, CDR2 FYNNEI.

The chain has TRBV7-9 and TRBJ2-1; TCRdb reports TRBD2, a call that lacks DNA to check it against. CDR3 length equals 15 residues. The V gene's germline CDR1 is SEHNR and CDR2 FQNEAQ (reference sequence). CDR3 protein: CASSPLAGGLNEQFF.

The V gene is TRBV7-9, the J gene TRBJ2-3; the TRBD2 assignment by TCRdb is unverifiable without DNA. CDR3 size: 15 residues. Germline V CDR1 and CDR2: SEHNR, FQNEAQ (reference sequence). The CDR3 sequence: CASSQRGGDTDTQYF. The whole variable domain, remainder taken from reference TRBV7-9 and TRBJ2-3, is DTGVSQNPRHKITKRGQNVTFRCDPISEHNRLYWYRQTLGQGPEFLTYFQNEAQLEKSRLLSDRFSAERPKGSFSTLEIQRTEQGDSAMYLCASSQRGGDTDTQYFGPGTRLTVL.

The chain carries TRBV12-3 or TRBV12-4 and TRBJ2-4. The CDR3 runs 14 residues. CDR3 amino acids: CASSPTSLKNIQYF.

The genes are TRBV29-1 and TRBJ2-7; without DNA, the TCRdb call of TRBD1 cannot be checked. The CDR3 contains 15 residues. Germline-derived CDR1 and CDR2 are SQVTM and ANQGSEA. Here the CDR3 reads CSVQEGVFGWDEQYF.

The rearrangement joins TRBV19 to TRBJ2-7; as DNA is missing, the TRBD1 call by TCRdb cannot be tested. In germline, CDR1 is LNHDA, CDR2 SQIVND (reference sequence). The CDR3 sequence is 14 residues long. The CDR3 sequence is CASSIFPGAYEQYF. The complete variable domain, with remaining parts taken from reference TRBV19 and TRBJ2-7, reads DGGITQSPKYLFRKEGQNVTLSCEQNLNHDAMYWYRQDPGQGLRLIYYSQIVNDFQKGDIAEGYSVSREKKESFPLTVTSAQKNPTAFYLCASSIFPGAYEQYFGPGTRLTVT.

V and J are TRBV7-9 and TRBJ1-2. CDR1 SEHNR and CDR2 FQNEAQ come from the germline V gene (reference sequence). This CDR3 is built from 13 residues. CDR3 region: CASSGPPGYGYTF.

The chain combines TRBV7-9 with TRBJ2-5; TCRdb lists TRBD2, though no DNA is available to test this call. This CDR3 contains 17 residues. Germline loops: CDR1 SEHNR, CDR2 FQNEAQ (reference sequence). This chain's CDR3 is CASSSVGVAGIGETQYF.

Here the CDR3 reads CSARPLAGGPYEQYF. This chain connects TRBV20-1 to TRBJ2-7; TCRdb selects TRBD2, and the lack of DNA leaves this call unchecked. There are 15 residues in the CDR3. Germline CDR1 reads DFQATT; CDR2 reads SNEGSKA (reference sequence).

V and J are TRBV29-1 and TRBJ2-5; the D call of TRBD2 rests on TCRdb alone, since no DNA is present to check it. CDR1 and CDR2 from the germline V gene are SQVTM and ANQGSEA. This CDR3 has 18 amino acids. CDR3 in amino acids: CSVENDLGASGVRETQYF.

J is TRBJ2-7 and V is TRBV12-3 or TRBV12-4. The CDR3 runs to 12 residues. CDR3 region: CASSLAGMEQYF.

The gene calls are TRBV20-1 and TRBJ2-7; TCRdb's D gene call, TRBD1, goes unchecked for lack of DNA. The CDR3 loop spans 13 amino acids. CDR1 and CDR2 (germline): DFQATT, SNEGSKA (reference sequence). The CDR3 here is CSAREAGEYEQYF.